This T cell receptor (beta chain) came from a study of cytomegalovirus exposure and HLA in healthy donors. Points from the study as a whole: Overall, 164 TCR beta chains were annotated as cytomegalovirus-associated. Within a later analysis, the majority of CMV-associated TCR beta chains appeared HLA-restricted. TCR beta V segments were, for the most part, productive about 87% or about 30% of the time in an earlier analysis.

Researchers ran the PCR with 60 Vbeta and 13 Jbeta primers. As processed by the authors: In a later analysis, of roughly 83 million unique beta chains, roughly 10 million appeared in at least two donors. The data were produced by immunoSEQ multiplex PCR, yet TCRdb's version contains in-frame clones alone and is incomplete. For V, J and clone size, that table is used; D and trimming come from the DNA. The table shows 130,000 or so clones, with 77% occurring only once. V gave up 4 bases and J gave up 0 bases, with 11 bases separating them. This CDR3 contains 15 residues. The germline V gene has CDR1 SGDLS and CDR2 YYNGEE. This clone appeared a single time. Its target is not known.

J is TRBJ2-1 and V is TRBV9; weak D call: TRBD2 (6 bases). The source material was PBMCs. The TCR comes from a male donor in good health and CMV-seropositive. The chain's CDR3 is CASSSGGGSYNEQFF. CDR3 nucleotide sequence: TGTGCCAGCAGCTCCGGGGGAGGCTCCTACAATGAGCAGTTCTTC.